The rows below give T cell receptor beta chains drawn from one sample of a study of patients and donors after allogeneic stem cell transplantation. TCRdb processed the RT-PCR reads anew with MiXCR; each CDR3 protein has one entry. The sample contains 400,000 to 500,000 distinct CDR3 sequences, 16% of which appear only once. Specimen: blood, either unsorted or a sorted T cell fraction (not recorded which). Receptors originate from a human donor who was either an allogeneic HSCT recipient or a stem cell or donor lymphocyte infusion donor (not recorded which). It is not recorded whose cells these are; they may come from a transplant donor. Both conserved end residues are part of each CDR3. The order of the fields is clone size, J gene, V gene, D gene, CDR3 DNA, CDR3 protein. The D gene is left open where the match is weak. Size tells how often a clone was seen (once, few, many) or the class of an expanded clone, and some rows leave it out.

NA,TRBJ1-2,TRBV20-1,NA,TGCAGTGCTAGAGGAAGGGACGGAAAAAACTATGGCTACACCTTC,CSARGRDGKNYGYTF
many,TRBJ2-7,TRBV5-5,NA,TGTGCCAGCAGCTTCCAGGGGTCCTACGAGCAGTACTTC,CASSFQGSYEQYF
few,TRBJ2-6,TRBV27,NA,TGTGCCAGCAGAGCCGGGTCTGGGGCCAACGTCCTGACTTTC,CASRAGSGANVLTF
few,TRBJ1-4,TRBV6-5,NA,TGTGCCAGCAGTTCACGGGGAGGTGAAAAACTGTTTTTT,CASSSRGGEKLFF
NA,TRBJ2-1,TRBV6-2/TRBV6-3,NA,TGTGCCAGCAGCTTATACGGGACTCCCATGTCAACTGAGCAGTTCTTC,CASSLYGTPMSTEQFF
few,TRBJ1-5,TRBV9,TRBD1,TGTGCCAGCAGCGCGGGACAGGCTAGCAATCAGCCCCAGCATTTT,CASSAGQASNQPQHF
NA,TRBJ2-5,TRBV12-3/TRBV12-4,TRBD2,TGTGCCAGCAGTTTAGGTAGCGGGAGGGTGGGCTCCCGGACCCAGTACTTC,CASSLGSGRVGSRTQYF
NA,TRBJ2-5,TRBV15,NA,TGTGCCACCAGCAGAGATTGGGGGAAAGAGACCCAGTACTTC,CATSRDWGKETQYF
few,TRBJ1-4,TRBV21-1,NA,TGTGCCAGCAGCAAACAGGGGGCTAATGAAAAACTGTTTTTT,CASSKQGANEKLFF
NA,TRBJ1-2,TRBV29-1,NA,TGCAGCGCCGGGGGAAGGGGCTACACCTTC,CSAGGRGYTF
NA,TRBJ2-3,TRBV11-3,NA,TGTGCCAGCAGCTCCCTTCGGGACCGCACAGATACGCAGTATTTT,CASSSLRDRTDTQYF
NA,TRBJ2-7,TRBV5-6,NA,TGTGCCAGCAGTGATTTTCCGCCAAACCGGCAGGGTCGGTACGAGCAGTACTTC,CASSDFPPNRQGRYEQYF
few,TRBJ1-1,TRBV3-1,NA,TGTGCCAGCAGCCAAGATTGGGACACTGAAGCTTTCTTT,CASSQDWDTEAFF
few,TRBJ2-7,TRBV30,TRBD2,TGTGCCTATAGCGGGAGGGACATCTACGAGCAGTACTTC,CAYSGRDIYEQYF
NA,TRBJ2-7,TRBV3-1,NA,TGTGCCAGCAGCCAACTAGGTGCCTACGAGCAGTACTTC,CASSQLGAYEQYF
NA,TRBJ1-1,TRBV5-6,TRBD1,TGTGCCAGCAGCTTGGTCAGGGGGCGTTTGACTGAAGCTTTCTTT,CASSLVRGRLTEAFF
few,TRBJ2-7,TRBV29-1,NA,TGCAGCGTTGAGAGGAACTACGAGCAGTACTTC,CSVERNYEQYF
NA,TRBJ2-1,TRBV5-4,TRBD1,TGTGCCAGCAGCCCTTTGGACAGGGCTTTCGTAAGTAATGAGCAGTTCTTC,CASSPLDRAFVSNEQFF
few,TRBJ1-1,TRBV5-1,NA,TGCGCCAGCAGCTTGGCCGACAGAGGGTGGTACACTGAAGCTTTCTTT,CASSLADRGWYTEAFF
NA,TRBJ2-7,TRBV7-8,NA,TGTGCCAGCAGCTCCTCCGGGATCTCCTACGAGCAGTACTTC,CASSSSGISYEQYF
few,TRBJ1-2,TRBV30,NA,TGTGCCTGGAGGGAGGACTTCGACTATGGCTACACCTTC,CAWREDFDYGYTF
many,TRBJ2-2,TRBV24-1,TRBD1,TGTGCCACCAAAGGGACAGCGAACACCGGGGAGCTGTTTTTT,CATKGTANTGELFF
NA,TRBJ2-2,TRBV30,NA,TGTGCCTGGAGTGTAATGGGGGCCGGGGAGCTGTTTTTT,CAWSVMGAGELFF
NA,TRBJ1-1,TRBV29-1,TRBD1,TGCAGCGTTGCCAGGGGGGGGACTGAAGCTTTCTTT,CSVARGGTEAFF